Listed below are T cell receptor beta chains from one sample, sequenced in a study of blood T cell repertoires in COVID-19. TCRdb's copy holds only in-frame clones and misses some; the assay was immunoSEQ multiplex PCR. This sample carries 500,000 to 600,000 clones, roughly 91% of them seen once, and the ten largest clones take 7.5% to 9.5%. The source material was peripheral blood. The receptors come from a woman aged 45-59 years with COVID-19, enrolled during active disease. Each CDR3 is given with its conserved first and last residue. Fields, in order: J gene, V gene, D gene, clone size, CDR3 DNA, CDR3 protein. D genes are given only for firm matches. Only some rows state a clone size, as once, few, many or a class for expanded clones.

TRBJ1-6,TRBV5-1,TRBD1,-,TGCGCCAGCAGCTGGGACAGGAGATCACCCCTCCACTTT,CASSWDRRSPLHF
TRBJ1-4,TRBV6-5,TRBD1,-,TGTGCCAGCAGCCTATGGGACAGGGTTGATGAAAAACTGTTTTTT,CASSLWDRVDEKLFF
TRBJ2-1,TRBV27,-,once,TGTGCCAGCAGTCCCCGGAGGGGCGGCGACAATGAGCAGTTCTTC,CASSPRRGGDNEQFF
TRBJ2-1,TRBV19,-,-,TGTGCCAGTAGGGGCTATAGGGACTCCGACAATGAGCAGTTCTTC,CASRGYRDSDNEQFF
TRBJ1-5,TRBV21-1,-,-,TGTGCCAGCAGCGCTTCACATCGGAGATTCTCCAAACTTAATAGCAATCAGCCCCAGCATTTT,CASSASHRRFSKLNSNQPQHF
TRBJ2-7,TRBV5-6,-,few,TGTGCCAGCAGCCCAGGGGTCTACGAGCAGTACTTC,CASSPGVYEQYF
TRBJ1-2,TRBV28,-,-,TGTGCCAGCACCGTTGGGGGAGGAGTTGGCTACACCTTC,CASTVGGGVGYTF
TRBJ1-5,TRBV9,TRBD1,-,TGTGCCAGCAGCGTAGGGAAGAGGACAGGGGGCAATCAGCCCCAGCATTTT,CASSVGKRTGGNQPQHF
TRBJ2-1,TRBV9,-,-,TGTGCCAGCAGTCCTCGAGAGGGTGTGACCTACAATGAGCAGTTCTTC,CASSPREGVTYNEQFF
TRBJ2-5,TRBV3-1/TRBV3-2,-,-,TGTGCCAGCAGCCTCCTTAGGGGAATCCAAAGGGGGACCCAGTACTTC,CASSLLRGIQRGTQYF
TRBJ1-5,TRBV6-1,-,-,TGTGCCAGCAGTGAATACGGAGCGGGGCAGCCCCAGCATTTT,CASSEYGAGQPQHF
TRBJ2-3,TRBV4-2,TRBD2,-,TGTGCCAGCAGCCTCCAGACTAGCGGGGGAGGCACAGATACGCAGTATTTT,CASSLQTSGGGTDTQYF
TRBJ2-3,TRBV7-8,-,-,TGTGCCAGCAGCTTAGAGGGAGCCTCAGATACGCAGTATTTT,CASSLEGASDTQYF
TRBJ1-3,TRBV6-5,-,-,TGTGCCAGCAGTTACTCATCCCCCGTCTCTGGAAACACCATATATTTT,CASSYSSPVSGNTIYF
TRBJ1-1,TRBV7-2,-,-,TGTGCCAGCAGTACCATTAGAGGCAATACTGAAGCTTTCTTT,CASSTIRGNTEAFF
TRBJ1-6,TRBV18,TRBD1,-,TGTGCCAGCTCACGAGAATTGACAGGGTGGGATTCACCCCTCCACTTT,CASSRELTGWDSPLHF
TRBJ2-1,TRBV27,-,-,TGTGCCAGCAGTAAGTCAGGGGACAATGAGCAGTTCTTC,CASSKSGDNEQFF
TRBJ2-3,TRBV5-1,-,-,TGCGCCAGCAGCTTGGGTGGGGGGGCCGATTCGACAGATACGCAGTATTTT,CASSLGGGADSTDTQYF
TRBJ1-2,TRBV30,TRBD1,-,TGTGCCTGGACTCCCTTCGGACAGGGCTATGGCTACACCTTC,CAWTPFGQGYGYTF
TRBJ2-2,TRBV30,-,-,TGTGCCTGGAGAGGAACAGCCTTCACCGGGGAGCTGTTTTTT,CAWRGTAFTGELFF
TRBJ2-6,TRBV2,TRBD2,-,TGTGCCAGCAGTGGGAGACTAGCGGGGAGCTCTGGGGCCAACGTCCTGACTTTC,CASSGRLAGSSGANVLTF
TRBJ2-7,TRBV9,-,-,TGTGCCAGCAGCGTATTCGAAGAAGATAGGCAGTACTTC,CASSVFEEDRQYF
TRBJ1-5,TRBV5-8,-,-,TGTGCCAGCAGCTTGGGGGCAGGCCTCAATCAGCCCCAGCATTTT,CASSLGAGLNQPQHF